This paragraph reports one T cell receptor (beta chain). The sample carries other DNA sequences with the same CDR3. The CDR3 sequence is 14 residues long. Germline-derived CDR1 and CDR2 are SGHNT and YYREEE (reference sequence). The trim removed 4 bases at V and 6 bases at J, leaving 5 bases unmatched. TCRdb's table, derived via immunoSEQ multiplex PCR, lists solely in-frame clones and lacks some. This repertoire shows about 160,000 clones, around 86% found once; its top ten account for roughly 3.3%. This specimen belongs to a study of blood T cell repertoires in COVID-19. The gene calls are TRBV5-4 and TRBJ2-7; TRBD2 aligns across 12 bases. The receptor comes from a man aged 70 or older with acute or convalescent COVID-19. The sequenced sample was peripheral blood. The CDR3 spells CASSLAGGPGEQYF. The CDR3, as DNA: TGTGCCAGCAGCCTAGCGGGAGGGCCGGGCGAGCAGTACTTC.